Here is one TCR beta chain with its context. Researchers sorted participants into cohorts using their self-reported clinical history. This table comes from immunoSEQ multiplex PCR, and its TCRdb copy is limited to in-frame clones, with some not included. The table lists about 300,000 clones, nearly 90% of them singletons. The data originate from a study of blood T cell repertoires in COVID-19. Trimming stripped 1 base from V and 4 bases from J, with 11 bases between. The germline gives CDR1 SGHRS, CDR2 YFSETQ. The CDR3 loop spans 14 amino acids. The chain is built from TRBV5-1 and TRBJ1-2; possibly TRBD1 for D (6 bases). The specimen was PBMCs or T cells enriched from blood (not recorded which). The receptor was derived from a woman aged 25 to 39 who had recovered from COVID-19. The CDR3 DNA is TGCGCCAGCAGCTTGCAACAGGGCGTCTATGGCTACACCTTC. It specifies CASSLQQGVYGYTF.